The 25 T cell receptor beta chains given below trace back to one sample, sequenced in a study of cytomegalovirus exposure and HLA in healthy donors. The PCR had 60 Vbeta and 13 Jbeta primers. Using immunoSEQ multiplex PCR, the repertoire was profiled, and TCRdb retains in-frame clones only, with some absent. There are 200,000 or so clones in the sample; 78% occur only once, and approximately 6% lies in the top ten. The specimen sequenced was PBMCs. These receptors were collected from a woman aged 30 to 39 in good health and CMV-seropositive.

This clone was detected only once. The CDR3 sequence: CASSVYSSSTYEQYF. CDR3 sequence (DNA): TGTGCCAGCAGCGTATACTCTAGCAGCACCTACGAGCAGTACTTC. This chain links TRBV9 with TRBJ2-7, with D maybe TRBD2 (5 bases). The CDR3 contains 15 residues. Per the germline V gene, CDR1 is SGDLS and CDR2 is YYNGEE. V was shortened by 1 base and J by 2 bases, with 13 bases between the two germline ends.

The genes are TRBV27 and TRBJ2-7; 9 positions agree with TRBD1. There are 13 residues in the CDR3. Germline CDR1 MNHEY, CDR2 SMNVEV (reference sequence). V lost 8 bases and J lost 3; bases outside the gene matches: 5. CDR3 loop: CASGADRGYEQYF. The CDR3, as DNA: TGTGCCAGCGGAGCGGACAGGGGCTACGAGCAGTACTTC.

V usage is TRBV6-5 and J usage is TRBJ1-3; 9 nucleotides align to TRBD1. V lost 6 bases to trimming and J lost 5 bases; unmatched junction nucleotides: 5. CDR3 size: 14 residues. Per the germline V gene, CDR1 is MNHEY and CDR2 is SVGAGI. CDR3 sequence reads: CASREGQGRNTIYF. For the CDR3, the DNA is TGTGCCAGCAGAGAGGGACAGGGTCGAAACACCATATATTTT.

The chain is built from TRBV4-1 and TRBJ2-3; 7 bases line up with TRBD2. The trim removed 0 bases at V and 1 base at J, leaving 7 bases unmatched. CDR1 and CDR2 (germline): MGHRA, YSYEKL. CDR3 length: 17 residues. CDR3: CASSQEIPGGRTDTQYF. CDR3 sequence (DNA): TGCGCCAGCAGCCAAGAGATCCCGGGGGGTCGCACAGATACGCAGTATTTT.

The J gene is TRBJ2-2, the V gene TRBV2; 13 bases are a match to TRBD2. The length of the CDR3 is 14 residues. Looked up from germline, CDR1 is SNHLY and CDR2 is FYNNEI. Trimming cost V 10 bases and J 6 bases; bases outside gene matches: 5. This CDR3 reads CANRGTSGAGELFF. CDR3 DNA sequence: TGTGCCAACAGGGGGACTAGCGGGGCCGGGGAGCTGTTTTTT.

The chain employs TRBV28 and TRBJ1-1, with a tentative D call TRBD1 (6 bases). The CDR3 is made up of 14 amino acids. CDR1 MDHEN and CDR2 SYDVKM come from the germline V gene. Trimming shortened V by 3 bases and J by 5 bases, and 13 bases separated the two germline ends. The CDR3 DNA reads as TGTGCCAGCAGTTTGCAGGGGCGCGGAACTGAAGCTTTCTTT. Its translation: CASSLQGRGTEAFF.

V is TRBV5-4 and J is TRBJ2-5, with 13 bases matching TRBD2. The CDR3 contains 16 residues. After removal of 2 bases from V and 5 bases from J, the junction contained 6 bases not matched to a gene. Germline CDR1 is SGHNT and CDR2 is YYREEE (reference sequence). CDR3 nucleotides: TGTGCCAGCAGCTTAGGCGGACTAGCGGGAGTTGAGACCCAGTACTTC. Protein sequence: CASSLGGLAGVETQYF.

V is TRBV25-1 and J is TRBJ1-5; a weak D match, TRBD1 (6 bases). Trimming removed 5 bases from V and 5 bases from J, with 10 bases in between. CDR1 and CDR2 (germline): MGHDK, SYGVNS. The CDR3 has 13 amino acids. In nucleotides, the CDR3 is TGTGCCAGCAGTAGGGCAGGGGATCAGCCCCAGCATTTT. It is translated as CASSRAGDQPQHF.

The chain carries TRBV5-1 and TRBJ1-2, with a tentative D call TRBD1 (5 bases). The V and J ends lost 0 bases and 5 bases respectively, with 17 bases between them. This CDR3 spans 16 amino acids. Germline V gene lookup returns CDR1 SGHRS and CDR2 YFSETQ. The CDR3 DNA reads TGCGCCAGCAGCTTGGATCCGGCAGGGCTAAGTTATGGCTACACCTTC. It is translated as CASSLDPAGLSYGYTF.

Written as DNA, the CDR3 is TGTGCCAGCAGCGCCCCGGGACAGGCGGGGATGGGCAATCAGCCCCAGCATTTT. This encodes CASSAPGQAGMGNQPQHF. This sequence joins TRBV11-3 and TRBJ1-5, with 8 positions matching TRBD1. The CDR3 is made up of 18 amino acids. Germline CDR1 SGHNT, CDR2 YENEEA. V gave up 5 bases and J gave up 2 bases; unmatched junction bases: 14.

Remarks on this clone: This sample also contains other DNA sequences that code for the same CDR3. V gene TRBV29-1 combines with J gene TRBJ1-3, with D uncertain. The germline CDR1 and CDR2 sequences are SQVTM and ANQGSEA. Trimming took 3 bases from V and 3 from J, leaving 6 bases between them. The CDR3 is made up of 12 amino acids. The chain's CDR3 is CSVEAGGNTIYF. CDR3 DNA sequence: TGCAGCGTTGAGGCAGGTGGAAACACCATATATTTT.

This clone was seen a few times. Its ends do not fully match the called genes, so a read error is possible. J is TRBJ2-1 and V is TRBV7-6, with 11 bases that match TRBD2. The CDR3 consists of 15 residues. The germline V gene encodes CDR1 SGHVS and CDR2 FNYEAQ. The CDR3 is CASTLFTSGSHEQFF. CDR3 sequence (DNA): TGTGCCAGCACCTTATTCACTAGCGGGAGCCATGAGCAGTTCTTC.

This sequence joins TRBV9 and TRBJ1-2; D is unclear. Deletions cut 3 bases from V and 2 bases from J, with 8 bases between. The CDR3 loop spans 13 amino acids. Per germline, CDR1 SGDLS and CDR2 YYNGEE. This CDR3 is CASSATANYGYTF. For the CDR3, the DNA is TGTGCCAGCAGCGCCACAGCCAACTATGGCTACACCTTC.

The chain joins TRBV10-3 to TRBJ1-1; D is perhaps TRBD1 (6 bases). Trimming shortened V by 6 bases and J by 1 base, and 24 bases separated the two germline ends. CDR3 length: 18 residues. The germline gives CDR1 ENHRY, CDR2 SYGVKD. DNA of the CDR3: TGTGCCATCAGGACCCATATAGCGGGGGGGGGCGAGAACACTGAAGCTTTCTTT. It encodes CAIRTHIAGGGENTEAFF.

The J gene is TRBJ2-5, the V gene TRBV5-1, with 12 bases aligning to TRBD2. Trimming at V came to 2 bases and at J to 6 bases, leaving 5 bases not matched to a gene. Per germline, CDR1 SGHRS and CDR2 YFSETQ. This CDR3 is 15 amino acids long. CDR3 amino acids: CASSFSSGRGKTQYF. CDR3 DNA: TGCGCCAGCAGCTTTTCTAGCGGGAGGGGTAAGACCCAGTACTTC.

This clone was picked up a small number of times. V usage is TRBV27 and J usage is TRBJ1-2; possible D gene TRBD1, 5 bases. V lost 2 bases and J lost 3, with 13 bases in between. The CDR3 runs to 15 residues. In germline, CDR1 is MNHEY, CDR2 SMNVEV (reference sequence). The CDR3 protein is CASSLSQGGDYGYTF. CDR3 DNA: TGTGCCAGCAGTTTAAGCCAGGGCGGTGACTATGGCTACACCTTC.

This rearrangement joins TRBV9 to TRBJ1-1; TRBD1 matches at 7 bases. Germline trimming cut 2 bases from V and 0 bases from J; bases unmatched to any gene: 7. The length of the CDR3 is 16 residues. CDR1 SGDLS and CDR2 YYNGEE come from the germline V gene. The CDR3 nucleotides are TGTGCCAGCAGCGTTCGGACAGGACCTCTGAACACTGAAGCTTTCTTT. This encodes CASSVRTGPLNTEAFF.

V usage is TRBV4-1 and J usage is TRBJ2-7; TRBD2 aligns across 11 bases. The CDR3 has 15 residues. Germline V lookup: CDR1 MGHRA, CDR2 YSYEKL. V shed 5 bases and J 0 bases; nucleotides not matched to a gene: 3. CDR3 nucleotide sequence: TGCGCCAGCAGCTTACTAGCGGGGGACTCCTACGAGCAGTACTTC. It encodes CASSLLAGDSYEQYF.

The gene calls are TRBV7-2 and TRBJ2-7, with TRBD2 matching over 9 bases. Germline CDR1 SGHTA, CDR2 FQGNSA. The CDR3 totals 14 residues. With V trimmed by 5 bases and J by 7 bases, 9 bases remained unmatched. The CDR3 sequence is CASSSSGRSGEQYF. The DNA of the CDR3 is TGTGCCAGCAGCAGTAGCGGGAGATCGGGTGAGCAGTACTTC.

The J gene is TRBJ2-7, the V gene TRBV2; D not resolved. The V gene lost 4 bases and the J gene lost 6 bases, with 4 bases spanning the gap. CDR3 length: 10 amino acids. Germline CDR1 is SNHLY and CDR2 is FYNNEI. Written as DNA, the CDR3 is TGTGCCAGCAGTGCTCGCGAGCAGTACTTC. Encoded protein: CASSAREQYF.

The chain carries TRBV28 and TRBJ2-5; perhaps TRBD2 as D (5 bases). In germline, CDR1 is MDHEN, CDR2 SYDVKM. V dropped 2 bases and J dropped 4 bases, with 11 bases sitting between them. The CDR3 runs to 14 residues. The CDR3 loop is CASSLASLAETQYF. The CDR3 coding sequence is TGTGCCAGCAGTTTAGCCAGTCTAGCAGAGACCCAGTACTTC. Full variable domain (outside the CDR3, taken from reference TRBV28 and TRBJ2-5): DVKVTQSSRYLVKRTGEKVFLECVQDMDHENMFWYRQDPGLGLRLIYFSYDVKMKEKGDIPEGYSVSREKKERFSLILESASTNQTSMYLCASSLASLAETQYFGPGTRLLVL.

The CDR3, as DNA: TGTGCCAGCAGCTTGAGCAGGGACAATCAGCCCCAGCATTTT. Translation: CASSLSRDNQPQHF. The chain employs TRBV5-8 and TRBJ1-5; possibly TRBD1 for D (5 bases). Trimming took off 1 base at V and 3 bases at J, with 8 bases between the two ends. CDR3 length: 14 amino acids. Germline assignment: CDR1 SGHTS and CDR2 YDEGEE. Drawing the rest from reference TRBV5-8 and TRBJ1-5, the complete variable domain is EAGVTQSPTHLIKTRGQQATLRCSPISGHTSVYWYQQALGLGLQFLLWYDEGEERNRGNFPPRFSGRQFPNYSSELNVNALELEDSALYLCASSLSRDNQPQHFGDGTRLSIL.

The gene calls are TRBV2 and TRBJ2-7, with D possibly TRBD2 on 6 matching bases. Trimming took off 0 bases at V and 3 bases at J, with 12 bases between the two ends. The CDR3 has 15 residues. Germline values: CDR1 SNHLY, CDR2 FYNNEI. The CDR3: CASSEAPGVSYEQYF. CDR3 nucleotides: TGTGCCAGCAGTGAAGCGCCGGGAGTTAGCTACGAGCAGTACTTC.

The rearrangement joins TRBV18 to TRBJ2-5, with a tentative D call TRBD2 (6 bases). CDR1 is KGHSH and CDR2 is LQKENI in the germline V gene. V was cut by 0 bases and J by 5 bases, with 7 bases left in between. The CDR3 consists of 13 residues. The CDR3 DNA is TGTGCCAGCTCACCACCTGGGGGGGAGACCCAGTACTTC. This encodes CASSPPGGETQYF.

The chain recombines TRBV6-1 with TRBJ1-2, with 7 bases identical to TRBD1. The length of the CDR3 is 13 residues. Per the germline V gene, CDR1 is MNHNS and CDR2 is SASEGT. With V trimmed by 5 bases and J by 6 bases, 6 bases remained unmatched. DNA of the CDR3: TGTGCCAGCAGTTTGACAGGGATGGATGGCTACACCTTC. Its translation: CASSLTGMDGYTF.